Sequencing of this T cell receptor beta chain was carried out in a study of blood T cell repertoires in COVID-19. The V and J ends lost 4 bases and 1 base respectively, with 14 bases between them. Germline V gene sequence: CDR1 SGDLS, CDR2 YYNGEE. The CDR3 has 15 amino acids. This table comes from immunoSEQ multiplex PCR, and its TCRdb copy is limited to in-frame clones, with some not included. The top ten hold 3.9% of the sample, which has some 150,000 clones, approximately 88% seen once. The chain couples TRBV9 to TRBJ1-1; no clear D. This receptor was obtained from a woman aged 60-75 years who had recovered from COVID-19. The sequencing input was peripheral blood. The CDR3 region is CASSPRQASNTEAFF. CDR3 bases: TGTGCCAGCAGCCCCCGCCAGGCCTCGAACACTGAAGCTTTCTTT. Variable domain in full (rest from reference TRBV9 and TRBJ1-1): DSGVTQTPKHLITATGQRVTLRCSPRSGDLSVYWYQQSLDQGLQFLIQYYNGEERAKGNILERFSAQQFPDLHSELNLSSLELGDSALYFCASSPRQASNTEAFFGQGTRLTVV.